What follows describes a single T cell receptor beta chain. The antigen remains undetermined. This record belongs to a study of cytomegalovirus exposure and HLA in healthy donors. Across the study: When roughly 420 donors were genotyped, roughly 78% of them were found to fall in the Caucasian-associated ancestry cluster.

Use of 60 Vbeta and 13 Jbeta primers characterized the PCR. Assay: immunoSEQ multiplex PCR; the TCRdb copy retains only in-frame clones and omits some. In all, the sample yields tens of thousands of clones. Per the germline V gene, CDR1 is SGHRS and CDR2 is YFSETQ. With 3 bases removed from V and 8 bases from J, the gap between germline ends came to 14 bases. The CDR3 is 13 residues long. Study outcomes and limitations: The listing of 150 or so TCR beta chains classed them as cytomegalovirus-associated. The classifier reportedly diagnosed cytomegalovirus status with high specificity and sensitivity. The presence/absence work took it that sequencing depth was about the same across donors.

This chain connects TRBV5-1 to TRBJ1-2; maybe TRBD1 (6 bases). The clonotype comes from a man between 25 and 39 years old in good health and CMV-seropositive. The material sequenced was PBMCs. This CDR3 is CASSSGTTTGYTF. DNA for the CDR3: TGCGCCAGCAGCTCTGGGACAACGACAGGCTACACCTTC.